The 21 T cell receptor beta chains below were found in one sample sequenced in a study of blood T cell repertoires in COVID-19. Sequenced by immunoSEQ multiplex PCR; TCRdb stores in-frame clones only, minus some. The sample lists about 250,000 clones; around four fifths were seen once. Material: peripheral blood. The receptors come from a man aged 40-50 years with active or convalescent COVID-19.

The gene calls are TRBV7-6 and TRBJ2-5, with TRBD2 matching over 8 bases. J lost 5 bases, V lost 1 base, and 12 bases had no gene match. Per germline, CDR1 SGHVS and CDR2 FNYEAQ. CDR3 length: 17 residues. The CDR3: CASSLGAGLAGAETQYF. CDR3 sequence (DNA): TGTGCCAGCAGCTTAGGTGCTGGACTAGCTGGGGCGGAGACCCAGTACTTC.

This clone appeared a single time. The rearrangement joins TRBV6-2 or TRBV6-3 to TRBJ2-7, with D maybe TRBD1 (6 bases). The CDR3 is made up of 19 amino acids. Germline CDR1 is MNHEY and CDR2 is SVGEGT. Deletions cut 2 bases from V and 3 bases from J, with 26 bases between. In nucleotides, the CDR3 is TGTGCCAGCAGTTACGACGTTCTGGGCGAGACAGGCTTAAACTACGAGCAGTACTTC. Its translation: CASSYDVLGETGLNYEQYF.

The chain recombines TRBV6-5 with TRBJ2-3, with 10 bases lining up with TRBD2. J lost 6 bases, V lost 4 bases, and 7 bases had no gene match. The CDR3 is made up of 15 amino acids. The germline CDR1 and CDR2 sequences are MNHEY and SVGAGI. CDR3 in DNA: TGTGCCAGCAGTTTAGCGGGAGGCCACCCGGATACGCAGTATTTT. It translates to CASSLAGGHPDTQYF.

This clone was seen only once. The chain links TRBV28 to TRBJ2-3; 7 nucleotides align to TRBD2. Germline loops: CDR1 MDHEN, CDR2 SYDVKM. With 2 bases clipped from V and 9 bases from J, the junction kept 8 bases outside the gene matches. This CDR3 region has 14 residues. Written as DNA, the CDR3 is TGTGCCAGCAGTTTAGAGTGGGGGGGATACACGCAGTATTTT. Its translation is CASSLEWGGYTQYF.

J is TRBJ2-1 and V is TRBV6-4, with D unclear. The CDR3 has 14 residues. The V end lost 6 bases, the J end lost 0 bases, and 9 bases lay between the germline ends. From germline, CDR1 is MRHNA and CDR2 SNTAGT. CDR3: CASRAQSSYNEQFF. CDR3 bases: TGTGCCAGCAGGGCACAGAGCTCCTACAATGAGCAGTTCTTC.

The chain has TRBV7-3 and TRBJ1-1, with 7 bases that match TRBD1. V dropped 5 bases and J dropped 1; count of bases not matched to a gene: 1. This CDR3 has 13 amino acids. Germline V gene sequence: CDR1 SGHTA, CDR2 FQGTGA. As DNA, the CDR3 is TGTGCCAGCAGCGGGACAGAGAACACTGAAGCTTTCTTT. This sequence encodes CASSGTENTEAFF.

This chain uses TRBV7-2 with TRBJ2-3, with 8 bases aligning to TRBD2. The CDR3 consists of 16 residues. The germline V gene has CDR1 SGHTA and CDR2 FQGNSA. V dropped 5 bases and J dropped 5; count of bases not matched to a gene: 12. The CDR3 sequence: CASSPQGRGAGDTQYF. The CDR3 nucleotides are TGTGCCAGCAGCCCCCAAGGGCGGGGGGCCGGAGATACGCAGTATTTT.

The chain combines TRBV20-1 with TRBJ2-1; D possibly corresponds to TRBD2 (6 bases). Trimming took 3 bases from V and 0 from J, leaving 12 bases between them. Germline V gene data show CDR1 as DFQATT and CDR2 as SNEGSKA (reference sequence). The CDR3 sequence is 15 residues long. CDR3 region: CSASPRGSSYNEQFF. The CDR3, as DNA: TGCAGTGCTAGTCCGCGGGGAAGCTCCTACAATGAGCAGTTCTTC.

V gene TRBV6-5 combines with J gene TRBJ1-1; the match to TRBD1 covers 7 bases. Germline values: CDR1 MNHEY, CDR2 SVGAGI. This CDR3 comprises 13 residues. V was pared by 8 bases and J by 4 bases, with 7 bases of the junction left unmatched. CDR3 in amino acids: CASAGGYLTEAFF. The CDR3 bases are TGTGCCAGCGCAGGGGGTTATCTCACTGAAGCTTTCTTT.

The rearrangement uses TRBV2 and TRBJ2-3; 13 bases align to TRBD2. Germline CDR1 and CDR2: SNHLY and FYNNEI. The CDR3 extends over 16 amino acids. V was pared by 7 bases and J by 6 bases, with 10 bases of the junction left unmatched. CDR3 DNA sequence: TGTGCCAGCAACCCGACTAGCGGGGGGCCAAGGGATACGCAGTATTTT. As protein: CASNPTSGGPRDTQYF.

This chain joins TRBV11-3 and TRBJ2-1, with 7 bases lining up with TRBD1. Germline lookup yields CDR1 SGHNT and CDR2 YENEEA. The trim removed 5 bases at V and 1 base at J, leaving 8 bases unmatched. The CDR3 runs to 16 residues. In DNA form, the CDR3 reads TGTGCCAGCAGCCCCCCGGGACAGCCTTCCTACAATGAGCAGTTCTTC. The encoded protein is CASSPPGQPSYNEQFF.

The rearrangement joins TRBV30 to TRBJ2-3; 9 bases agree with TRBD1. The CDR3 extends over 14 amino acids. The V gene's germline CDR1 is GTSNPN and CDR2 SVGIG (reference sequence). Trimming took 3 bases from V and 2 from J; bases not matched to a gene: 3. CDR3 protein: CAWSGTGSTDTQYF. In nucleotides, the CDR3 is TGTGCCTGGAGCGGGACAGGGTCCACAGATACGCAGTATTTT.

This chain joins TRBV6-4 and TRBJ2-7; 7 bases match TRBD1. The germline CDR1 and CDR2 sequences are MRHNA and SNTAGT. V shed 0 bases, J shed 2 bases, and the junction held 10 bases outside the gene matches. The CDR3 consists of 17 residues. CDR3 sequence (DNA): TGTGCCAGCAGTGACTCGTTACAGGGACAGAAGGCCTACGAGCAGTACTTC. Translating it yields CASSDSLQGQKAYEQYF.

There are a few counts of this clone. The chain couples TRBV28 to TRBJ1-2; D may be TRBD1 (6 bases). Between the trimmed V and J ends, which lost 7 bases and 4 bases, there was a span of 13 bases. Germline V CDR1 and CDR2: MDHEN, SYDVKM. The CDR3 has 13 amino acids. CDR3 DNA: TGTGCCAGCACCCACAGGGTTGCCTATGGCTACACCTTC. Translated: CASTHRVAYGYTF.

The chain combines TRBV5-1 with TRBJ1-6; 9 bases align to TRBD1. CDR1 and CDR2 from the germline V gene are SGHRS and YFSETQ. Trimming at V came to 4 bases and at J to 6 bases, leaving 2 bases not matched to a gene. The length of the CDR3 is 14 residues. The CDR3 bases are TGCGCCAGCAGCAAGACAGGGGGTAATTCACCCCTCCACTTT. Translated, it gives CASSKTGGNSPLHF.

The chain recombines TRBV6-5 with TRBJ2-7; 8 bases fit TRBD1. CDR1 is MNHEY, CDR2 SVGAGI, per germline. CDR3 length: 14 residues. Germline trimming cut 6 bases from V and 3 bases from J; bases unmatched to any gene: 7. The CDR3, as DNA: TGTGCCAGCAGGTGGACAGGGAAGGTCTACGAGCAGTACTTC. Amino acid sequence: CASRWTGKVYEQYF.

The V gene is TRBV28, the J gene TRBJ2-1, with D perhaps matching TRBD1 (6 bases). V lost 6 bases and J lost 4, with 13 bases in between. CDR3 length: 14 amino acids. The V gene's germline CDR1 is MDHEN and CDR2 SYDVKM. CDR3 in amino acids: CASRAGVEYNEQFF. In DNA form, the CDR3 reads TGTGCCAGCAGAGCAGGGGTAGAGTACAATGAGCAGTTCTTC.

J is TRBJ1-2 and V is TRBV6-6; 8 bases agree with TRBD1. The CDR3 consists of 12 residues. V gave up 11 bases and J gave up 3 bases; unmatched junction bases: 5. Germline assignment: CDR1 MNHNY and CDR2 SVGAGI (reference sequence). The DNA for the CDR3 is TGTGCCGGAACAGGGGGGTACTATGGCTACACCTTC. Translated: CAGTGGYYGYTF.

The chain carries TRBV21-1 and TRBJ2-1; the table assigns TRBD2, which was not confirmed against the DNA. TRBV21-1 is a known pseudogene. The CDR3 loop spans 12 amino acids. In DNA form, the CDR3 reads TGTGCCAGCAGCAATGATCGGGTCGGGGAGTTCTTC. Its translation is CASSNDRVGEFF.

This rearrangement joins TRBV11-3 to TRBJ2-3; tentative D call: TRBD2 (6 bases). The CDR3 sequence is 14 residues long. Germline V gene sequence: CDR1 SGHNT, CDR2 YENEEA. With 5 bases removed from V and 0 bases from J, the gap between germline ends came to 9 bases. DNA for the CDR3: TGTGCCAGCAGCGCGGGGAGAAGCACAGATACGCAGTATTTT. Protein product: CASSAGRSTDTQYF.

The genes are TRBV18 and TRBJ1-3; TRBD1 is a possible D gene (6 bases). The germline V gene encodes CDR1 KGHSH and CDR2 LQKENI. The CDR3 contains 14 residues. V dropped 7 bases and J dropped 4 bases, with 14 bases sitting between them. CDR3 nucleotides: TGTGCCAGCTATAGAGACAGGCCCGGAAACACCATATATTTT. Encoded protein: CASYRDRPGNTIYF.